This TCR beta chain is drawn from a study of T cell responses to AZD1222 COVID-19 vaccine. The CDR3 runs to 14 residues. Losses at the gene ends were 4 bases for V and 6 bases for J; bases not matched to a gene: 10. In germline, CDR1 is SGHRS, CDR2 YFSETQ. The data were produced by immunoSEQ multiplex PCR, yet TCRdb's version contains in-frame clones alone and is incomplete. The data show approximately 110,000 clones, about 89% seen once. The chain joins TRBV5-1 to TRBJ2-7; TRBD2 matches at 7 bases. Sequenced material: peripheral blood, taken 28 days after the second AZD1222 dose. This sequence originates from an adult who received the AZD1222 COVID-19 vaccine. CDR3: CASSPAAGTGEQYF. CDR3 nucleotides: TGCGCCAGCAGCCCCGCAGCGGGAACGGGCGAGCAGTACTTC.